The rows below give T cell receptor beta chains drawn from one sample of a study of human T cells and chemical hapten exposure. TCRdb re-called the RACE reads with MiXCR, one entry per CDR3 protein. Altogether roughly 92,000 distinct CDR3 sequences are present, about an eighth being singletons, with the ten largest covering 3.2%. The sequencing used whole blood, collected in connection with sensitization to the hapten diphenylcyclopropenone (DPC). The receptors originated from a woman aged 40-49 years with alopecia areata. Some clones in this sample may be carry-over from other donors' samples. Both conserved end residues are part of each CDR3.

j_call	v_call	cdr3_aa
TRBJ1-4	TRBV24-1	CATSEGRDRRREKLFF
TRBJ1-1	TRBV12-3/TRBV12-4	CASTPGWEFNTEAFF
TRBJ1-4	TRBV28	CASSTLYGSDEKLFF
TRBJ2-2	TRBV10-3	CAISELAGNTGELFF
TRBJ2-7	TRBV7-9	CASSLDRDQYF
TRBJ1-1	TRBV11-2	CASSLGKGTEAFF
TRBJ1-5	TRBV7-8	CASSLASQGLSNQPQHF
TRBJ2-1	TRBV29-1	CSVEPGLF
TRBJ2-1	TRBV6-2/TRBV6-3	CASSLSGRTYNEQFF
TRBJ2-7	TRBV6-2/TRBV6-3	CASSSHGAYEQYF
TRBJ2-7	TRBV3-1	CASSQGGLAGFYEQYF
TRBJ1-5	TRBV15	CATSGTGYSNQPQHF
TRBJ2-3	TRBV11-3	CASTRFQHLIRTGATDTQYF
TRBJ2-7	TRBV6-2/TRBV6-3	CASRVSGASYEQYF
TRBJ1-1	TRBV4-3	CASSPRGLGGELAFF
TRBJ2-7	TRBV7-2	CASSGGTSGSEQYF
TRBJ1-2	TRBV5-1	CASSLAYVTGGTDSYGYTF
TRBJ1-1	TRBV7-2	CASSLKGPEAFF
TRBJ2-7	TRBV28	CASMAGGLYEQYF
TRBJ2-7	TRBV7-2	CASSLRDSHWEQYF
TRBJ2-5	TRBV12-3/TRBV12-4	CATKPPMGRTQYF
TRBJ2-7	TRBV27	CASSEGALKYF
TRBJ2-1	TRBV9	CASSVDERAEGYQFF
TRBJ2-2	TRBV9	CASSVAYTGELFF
TRBJ1-2	TRBV7-2	CASSFRGGTRGYTF
TRBJ2-4	TRBV20-1	CSAKAAAKNIQYF
TRBJ1-5	TRBV11-2	CASSLNTPQTRSSNQPQHF
TRBJ2-7	TRBV6-1	CASSATQGSSYEQYF
TRBJ2-7	TRBV20-1	CSARRAGDEQYF
TRBJ2-7	TRBV6-2/TRBV6-3	CASSIGGGRDEQYF
TRBJ1-1	TRBV12-2	CASRLSRTEAFF
TRBJ2-3	TRBV18	CASSPGQGITDTQYF
TRBJ1-2	TRBV7-9	CASTDADRLNYGYTF
TRBJ2-3	TRBV24-1	CATTDSYGTDTQYF
TRBJ1-1	TRBV12-3/TRBV12-4	CASSGSPWGAFF
TRBJ2-6	TRBV7-2	CASSLDRQSPGANVLTF
TRBJ1-4	TRBV4-3	CASSQDGRATNEKLFF
TRBJ2-1	TRBV18	CASSPLPTGGGNEQFF
TRBJ2-3	TRBV7-2	CASSLVGLISSTDTQYF
TRBJ2-1	TRBV7-2	CASSLPGINEQFF
TRBJ2-3	TRBV25-1	CASSPTGGSGSGGTDTQYF
TRBJ1-2	TRBV29-1	CSVGSVGYTF
TRBJ1-6	TRBV4-3	CASRRTGDSPLHF
TRBJ1-2	TRBV9	CASSVGQGLYGYTF
TRBJ2-7	TRBV12-2	CASRLEEAGGEYEQYF
TRBJ2-7	TRBV20-1	CSASTSGRASEQYF
TRBJ1-1	TRBV6-2/TRBV6-3	CASRDREIGEAFF
TRBJ2-2	TRBV7-7	CASSPWFSGGTGELFF
TRBJ2-2	TRBV6-2/TRBV6-3	CASSYGSEDRNTGELFF
TRBJ1-1	TRBV7-9	CASSSGQDPHF
TRBJ2-3	TRBV10-1	CASSILAGSTDTQYF
TRBJ2-5	TRBV3-1	CASSQDWTGRETQYF
TRBJ2-7	TRBV5-4	CASSSGQGRYEQYF
TRBJ1-1	TRBV6-1	CASSARVKDTEAFF